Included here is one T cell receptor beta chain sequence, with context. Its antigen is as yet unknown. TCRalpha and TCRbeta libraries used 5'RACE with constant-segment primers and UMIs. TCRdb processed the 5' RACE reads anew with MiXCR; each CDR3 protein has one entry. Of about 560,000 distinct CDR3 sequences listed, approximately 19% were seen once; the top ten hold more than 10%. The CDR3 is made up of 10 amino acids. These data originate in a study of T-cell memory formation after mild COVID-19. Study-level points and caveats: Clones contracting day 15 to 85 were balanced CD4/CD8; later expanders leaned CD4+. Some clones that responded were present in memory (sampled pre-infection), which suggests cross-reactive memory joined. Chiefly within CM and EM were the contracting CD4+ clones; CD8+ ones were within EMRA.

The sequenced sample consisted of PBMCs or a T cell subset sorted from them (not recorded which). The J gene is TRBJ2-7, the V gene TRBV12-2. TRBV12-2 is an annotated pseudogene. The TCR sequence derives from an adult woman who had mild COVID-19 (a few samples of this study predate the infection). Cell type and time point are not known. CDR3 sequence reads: CASRHREQYF. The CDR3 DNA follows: TGTGCAAGTCGCCATCGGGAGCAGTACTTC.